This T cell receptor (beta chain) was recovered during a study of T cell responses to AZD1222 COVID-19 vaccine. Overall study: Samples with a second dose at about 4 or about 12 weeks were pooled together.

Study-level findings and limits: Increases in Spike-specific TCR breadth and depth were seen after two AZD1222 doses. A mostly white British donor set with more females was recruited, and clonal diversity was possibly underestimated.

Profiled with immunoSEQ multiplex PCR; TCRdb holds only in-frame clones, not every one. The data hold approximately 92,000 clones, with roughly nine tenths observed a single time. Concerning this clone: No antigen is known for it.

The receptor's source is an adult in good health. This material consisted of peripheral blood, taken on day 0 of AZD1222 vaccination.

CDR3 DNA sequence: TGTGCCAGCAGTACCGGACTACTCACAGATACGCAGTATTTT. Translating it yields CASSTGLLTDTQYF. The chain employs TRBV27 and TRBJ2-3; D may be TRBD2 (6 bases). Germline loops: CDR1 MNHEY, CDR2 SMNVEV (reference sequence). Trimming stripped 5 bases from V and 2 bases from J, with 11 bases between. The CDR3 contains 14 residues.